The present T cell receptor beta chain was sequenced within a study of CD8 T cells in Susac syndrome (dated by TCRdb to the late 2010s). At the level of the whole study: Whether CD8+ T cell activation and differentiation in Susac syndrome was antigen driven was tested using repertoire sequencing.

Peripheral blood CD8+ and CD4+ T cells from healthy donors, Susac syndrome patients and multiple sclerosis patients were profiled by high-throughput TCR beta sequencing. Healthy donors were age- and sex-matched controls. Bulk CD8+ and CD4+ T cells were purified by magnetic negative isolation, while CD8+ TEMRA cells were enriched using FACS. Blood was collected in EDTA tubes and processed within 24 hours, with PBMCs isolated through density gradient centrifugation. PBMCs destined for TCR sequencing were cryopreserved in liquid nitrogen and later thawed in a 37 °C water bath. A purity of at least 90% was achieved for sorted or isolated CD4+, CD8+ and CD8+ TEMRA cells. RNA was extracted using the RNeasy kit, and roughly 0.5 to 1 microgram was reverse transcribed with random hexamers. The immunoSEQ multiplex PCR assay, which covers 54 Vbeta and 13 Jbeta segments, was used to amplify TCR beta CDR3 regions. Bias from PCR amplification was corrected by using a synthetic template baseline for primer optimization and for computational correction. On the study's bioinformatics: Reads were assigned to V, D and J genes according to IMGT and analyzed in immunoSEQ Analyzer, with only productive sequences retained. To calculate clonality, Shannon entropy was normalized by log2 of the number of productive unique sequences and then subtracted from one. Public and private clones were assessed among the 100 most prevalent clones of each patient and control. A clone was defined as Susac-specific if it was absent from the healthy and MS cohorts, from some 1,100 published viral clones and from other ImmuneACCESS disease sequences. TCRdb redid the processing of the public reads, applying fastp at Q25 and MiXCR, and retained in-frame beta chains. Rows are unified per CDR3 protein, each entry keeping the most common DNA and genes. TCRdb, rather than the study authors, made the V and J calls. For this sample the table gives about 130,000 distinct CDR3 sequences, of which about 94% were detected only once. The ten biggest clones cover 0.085% to 0.09% of the sample.

A note on this clonotype: Its antigen target is currently unknown. The sample holds no much larger clone one base away, and base qualities are not on file.

Results the study describes overall, beyond this receptor: The number of individuals in the TCR sequencing and HLA analysis was recognized as being relatively small.

Per the germline V gene (reference sequence), GTSNPN is the CDR1 and SVGIG is the CDR2. Taken from cysteine to phenylalanine, the CDR3 has 14 residues. Left in the record is the CDR3 DNA by itself, 42 bases read in frame from the first base. A distance of 10 bases separates the germline ends of V and J, which lose 3 bases and 0 bases respectively. This clonotype originated in a human donor in good health. The rearrangement joined TRBV30 to TRBJ2-3; TRBD1 is a weak D gene call, 5 bases matching. Sequenced input: CD4+ T cells from PBMCs. The bases read TGTGCCTGGAGGGCGCAGGGAAGCACAGATACGCAGTATTTT. This encodes CAWRAQGSTDTQYF. When the CDR3 is completed using the reference TRBV30 and TRBJ2-3 genes on either side, the full variable domain is SQTIHQWPATLVQPVGSPLSLECTVEGTSNPNLYWYRQAAGRGLQLLFYSVGIGQISSEVPQNLSASRPQDRQFILSSKKLLLSDSGFYLCAWRAQGSTDTQYFGPGTRLTVL.